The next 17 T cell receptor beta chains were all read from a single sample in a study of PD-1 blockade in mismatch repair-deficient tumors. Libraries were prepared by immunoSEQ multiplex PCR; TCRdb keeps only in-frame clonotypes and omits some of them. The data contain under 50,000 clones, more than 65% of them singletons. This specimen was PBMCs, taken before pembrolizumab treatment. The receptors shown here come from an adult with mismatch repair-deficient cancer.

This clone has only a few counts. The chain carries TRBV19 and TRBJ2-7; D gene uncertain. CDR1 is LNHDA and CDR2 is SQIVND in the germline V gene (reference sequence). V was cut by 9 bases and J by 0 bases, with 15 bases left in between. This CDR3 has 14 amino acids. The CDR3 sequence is CASRRFVSSYEQYF. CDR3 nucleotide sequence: TGTGCCAGCCGCCGGTTCGTGAGCTCCTACGAGCAGTACTTC.

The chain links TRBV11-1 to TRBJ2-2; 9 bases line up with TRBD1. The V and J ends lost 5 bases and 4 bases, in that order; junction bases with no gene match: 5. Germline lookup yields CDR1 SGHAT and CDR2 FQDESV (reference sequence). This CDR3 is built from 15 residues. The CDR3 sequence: CASSPGQGFTGELFF. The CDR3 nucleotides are TGTGCCAGCAGCCCGGGACAGGGCTTCACCGGGGAGCTGTTTTTT.

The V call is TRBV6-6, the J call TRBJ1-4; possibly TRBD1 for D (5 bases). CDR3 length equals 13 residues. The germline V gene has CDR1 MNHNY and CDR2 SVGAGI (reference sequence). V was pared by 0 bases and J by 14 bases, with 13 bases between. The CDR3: CASSYSFPGGLFF. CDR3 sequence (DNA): TGTGCCAGCAGTTACTCCTTCCCGGGGGGGCTGTTTTTT.

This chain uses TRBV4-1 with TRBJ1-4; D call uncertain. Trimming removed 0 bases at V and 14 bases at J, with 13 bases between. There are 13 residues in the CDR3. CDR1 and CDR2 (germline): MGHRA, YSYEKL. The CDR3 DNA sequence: TGCGCCAGCAGCCAAGATCGAGGTGGGGTCCTGTTTTTT. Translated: CASSQDRGGVLFF.

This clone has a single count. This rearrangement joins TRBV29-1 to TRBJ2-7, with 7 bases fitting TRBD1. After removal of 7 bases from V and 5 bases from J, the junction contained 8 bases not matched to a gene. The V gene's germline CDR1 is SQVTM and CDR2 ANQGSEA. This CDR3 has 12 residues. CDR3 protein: CSATGETHEQYF. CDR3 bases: TGCAGCGCTACAGGGGAGACCCACGAGCAGTACTTC.

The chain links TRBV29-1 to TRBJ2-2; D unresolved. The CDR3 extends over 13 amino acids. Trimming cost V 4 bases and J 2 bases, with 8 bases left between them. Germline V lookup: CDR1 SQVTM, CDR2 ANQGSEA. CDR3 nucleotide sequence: TGCAGCGTTGGTCAGGCAAACACCGGGGAGCTGTTTTTT. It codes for CSVGQANTGELFF.

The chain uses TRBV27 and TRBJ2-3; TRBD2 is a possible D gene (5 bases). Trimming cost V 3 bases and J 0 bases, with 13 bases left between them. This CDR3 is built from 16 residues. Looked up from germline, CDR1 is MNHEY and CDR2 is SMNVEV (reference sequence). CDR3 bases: TGTGCCAGCAGTTTTAGAACAGACTATAGCACAGATACGCAGTATTTT. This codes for CASSFRTDYSTDTQYF.

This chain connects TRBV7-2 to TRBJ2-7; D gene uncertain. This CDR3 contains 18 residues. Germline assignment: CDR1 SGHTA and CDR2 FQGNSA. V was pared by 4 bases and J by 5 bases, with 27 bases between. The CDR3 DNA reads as TGTGCCAGCAGCTACCTCGGGCCAGCCCGTATCAGGATCGACGAGCAGTACTTC. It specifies CASSYLGPARIRIDEQYF.

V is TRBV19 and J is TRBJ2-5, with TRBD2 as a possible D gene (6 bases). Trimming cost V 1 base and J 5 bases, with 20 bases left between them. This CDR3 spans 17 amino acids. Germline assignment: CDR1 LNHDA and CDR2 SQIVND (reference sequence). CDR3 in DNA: TGTGCCAGTAGTATAGGTCGTTTTGGGCCCGGAGGGGAGACCCAGTACTTC. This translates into CASSIGRFGPGGETQYF.

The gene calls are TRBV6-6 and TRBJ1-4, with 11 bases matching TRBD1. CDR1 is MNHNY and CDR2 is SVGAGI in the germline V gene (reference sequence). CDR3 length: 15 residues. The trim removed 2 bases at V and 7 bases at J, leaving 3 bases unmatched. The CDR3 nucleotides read TGTGCCAGCAGTTACACCGGGACAGGGGGTGAAAAACTGTTTTTT. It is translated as CASSYTGTGGEKLFF.

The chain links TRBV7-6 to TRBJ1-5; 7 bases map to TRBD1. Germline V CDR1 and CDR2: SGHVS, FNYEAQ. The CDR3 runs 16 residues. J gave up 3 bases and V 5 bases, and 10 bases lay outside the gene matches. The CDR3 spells CASSPETGNVNQPQHF. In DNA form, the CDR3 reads TGTGCCAGCAGCCCAGAGACAGGGAATGTCAATCAGCCCCAGCATTTT.

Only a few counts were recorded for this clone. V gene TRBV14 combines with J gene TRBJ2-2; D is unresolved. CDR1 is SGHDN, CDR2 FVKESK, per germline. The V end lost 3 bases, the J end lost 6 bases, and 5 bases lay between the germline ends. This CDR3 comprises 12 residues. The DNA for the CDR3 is TGTGCCAGCAGCCATAAATCCGGGGAGCTGTTTTTT. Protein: CASSHKSGELFF.

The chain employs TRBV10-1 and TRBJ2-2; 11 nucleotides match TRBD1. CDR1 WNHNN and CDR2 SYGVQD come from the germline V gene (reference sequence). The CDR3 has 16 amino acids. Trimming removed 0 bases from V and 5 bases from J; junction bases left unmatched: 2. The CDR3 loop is CASSESDRGLTGELFF. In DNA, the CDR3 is TGCGCCAGCAGTGAGTCGGACAGGGGGCTGACCGGGGAGCTGTTTTTT.

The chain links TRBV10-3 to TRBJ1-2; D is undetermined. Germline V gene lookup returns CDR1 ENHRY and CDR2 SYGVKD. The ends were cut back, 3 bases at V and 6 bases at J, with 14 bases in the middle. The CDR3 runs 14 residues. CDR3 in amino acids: CAISDIGVGDGYTF. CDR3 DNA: TGTGCCATCAGTGATATTGGGGTCGGGGATGGCTACACCTTC.

CDR3: CASSPIAELQETQYF. CDR3 in DNA: TGTGCCAGCAGCCCAATAGCGGAGCTCCAAGAGACCCAGTACTTC. The chain has TRBV5-4 and TRBJ2-5, with D perhaps matching TRBD2 (6 bases). The germline V gene has CDR1 SGHNT and CDR2 YYREEE (reference sequence). Trimming left V 4 bases short and J 1 base short, with 14 bases between. The CDR3 spans 15 residues.

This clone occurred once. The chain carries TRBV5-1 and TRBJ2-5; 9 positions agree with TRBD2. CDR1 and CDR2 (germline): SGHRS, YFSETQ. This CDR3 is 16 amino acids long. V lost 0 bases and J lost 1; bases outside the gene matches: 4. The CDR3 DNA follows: TGCGCCAGCAGCTTGGGGCGACTAGCGGTCCAAGAGACCCAGTACTTC. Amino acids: CASSLGRLAVQETQYF. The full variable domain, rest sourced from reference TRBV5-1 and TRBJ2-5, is KAGVTQTPRYLIKTRGQQVTLSCSPISGHRSVSWYQQTPGQGLQFLFEYFSETQRNKGNFPGRFSGRQFSNSRSEMNVSTLELGDSALYLCASSLGRLAVQETQYFGPGTRLLVL.

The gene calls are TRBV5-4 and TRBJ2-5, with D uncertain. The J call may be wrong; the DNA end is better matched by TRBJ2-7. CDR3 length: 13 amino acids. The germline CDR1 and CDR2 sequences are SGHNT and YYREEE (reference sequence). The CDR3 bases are TGTGCCAGCAGCTTGGGGAGTGGTTACGAGCAGTACTTC. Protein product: CASSLGSGYEQYF.